The rows below give T cell receptor beta chains drawn from one sample of a study of CD8+CD57+ T cells in acquired aplastic anemia. A single record per CDR3 protein comes from TCRdb applying MiXCR to the reads. The sample lists roughly 98,000 distinct CDR3 sequences, about 67% occurring once. The specimen sequenced was sorted CD4+, CD8+, or CD8+CD57+ T cells (not recorded which) from PBMCs. These receptor sequences come from a human donor with aplastic anemia. CDR3s include the opening cysteine and the closing phenylalanine or tryptophan. D genes are given only for firm matches. The size of a clone is reported for some rows only, either as once, few or many, or as a class for expanded clones.

TRBD2,TRBJ2-5,TRBV3-1,many,TGTGCCAGCAGCCAAGTCGCGGGACTAGCGGGAGAAGAGACCCAGTACTTC,CASSQVAGLAGEETQYF
TRBD1,TRBJ1-1,TRBV29-1,.,TGCAGCGTTGTTGTTGGGGGAGGACAGGGAGGAATCACTGAAGCTTTCTTT,CSVVVGGGQGGITEAFF
TRBD1,TRBJ2-7,TRBV20-1,few,TGCAGTGCTAGGGGATTGGACAGGGGGATTTCCTACGAGCAGTACTTC,CSARGLDRGISYEQYF
.,TRBJ2-1,TRBV20-1,.,TGCAGTGCTAGGCTGGATGAGCAGTTCTTC,CSARLDEQFF
.,TRBJ2-1,TRBV9,.,TGTGCCAGCAGCACAGGGAGCCAGGGGAGCGATGAGCAGTTCTTC,CASSTGSQGSDEQFF
.,TRBJ2-3,TRBV19,.,TGTGCCAGTAGGTCGGAACAGGGTACGGATACGCAGTATTTT,CASRSEQGTDTQYF
TRBD1,TRBJ2-1,TRBV10-2,.,TGCGCCAGCAGTGATCCTAGGGGGCAGGATGAGCAGTTCTTC,CASSDPRGQDEQFF
TRBD1,TRBJ2-5,TRBV5-1,.,TGCGCCAGCAGCCAAAGAACAGGGGCAGAGACCCAGTACTTC,CASSQRTGAETQYF
TRBD2,TRBJ2-5,TRBV20-1,few,TGCAGTGCTAGGGGGACTAGCCTTACGGAGACCCAGTACTTC,CSARGTSLTETQYF
TRBD1,TRBJ2-7,TRBV10-3,.,TGTGCCATCAGCACCCGGGACAGTGGGTACGAGCAGTACTTC,CAISTRDSGYEQYF
.,TRBJ2-7,TRBV29-1,.,TGCAGCGTTGAGACTATCTACGAGCAGTACTTC,CSVETIYEQYF
TRBD1,TRBJ2-2,TRBV19,.,TGTGCCAGTAGTAGCCAGGGGGCGCGCGGGGAGCTGTTTTTT,CASSSQGARGELFF
.,TRBJ1-2,TRBV2,.,TGTGCCAGCAGTGAACCGGGACTTCCCTATGGCTACACCTTC,CASSEPGLPYGYTF
TRBD2,TRBJ2-1,TRBV24-1,few,TGTGCCACCAGTGATTCGCGGGGGGAATACAATGAGCAGTTCTTC,CATSDSRGEYNEQFF
.,TRBJ1-1,TRBV20-1,.,TGCAGTGCTACCAGGGACCAAAACACTGAAGCTTTCTTT,CSATRDQNTEAFF
.,TRBJ1-5,TRBV7-2,.,TGTGCCAGCAGCTTAGACGTCTTGCCCCAGCATTTT,CASSLDVLPQHF
.,TRBJ1-1,TRBV6-1,.,TGTGCCAGCCACCAGACAGATATGAACACTGAAGCTTTCTTT,CASHQTDMNTEAFF
TRBD2,TRBJ2-7,TRBV15,few,TGTGCCACCAGCAGAGTGACTAGCGGGGACTACGAGCAGTACTTC,CATSRVTSGDYEQYF
TRBD2,TRBJ2-3,TRBV2,.,TGTGCCAGCAGTGATAGTGGGCTAGCGGGGGTCACCACAGATACGCAGTATTTT,CASSDSGLAGVTTDTQYF
.,TRBJ2-7,TRBV2,few,TGTGCCAGCAGTGTCTCCTACGAGCAGTACTTC,CASSVSYEQYF
.,TRBJ1-6,TRBV6-4,few,TGTGCCAGCAGTGACTCGAGGGGGATTAATTCACCCCTCCACTTT,CASSDSRGINSPLHF
.,TRBJ1-3,TRBV10-3,.,TGTGCCATCAGACTATCGGGAAACACCATATATTTT,CAIRLSGNTIYF
.,TRBJ1-4,TRBV19,.,TGTGCCAGTAGTATGCGGACAGAAAAACTGTTTTTT,CASSMRTEKLFF
.,TRBJ2-1,TRBV2,.,TGTGCCAGCAGTGAAGTCCGCAGCTCCTACAATGAGCAGTTCTTC,CASSEVRSSYNEQFF
.,TRBJ2-1,TRBV7-9,.,TGTGCCAGCAGCGATACGTCGACGGAGCAGTTCTTC,CASSDTSTEQFF
.,TRBJ2-3,TRBV29-1,.,TGCAGCGTTAAAGGGCCAACAGATACGCAGTATTTT,CSVKGPTDTQYF
.,TRBJ1-2,TRBV7-8,.,TGTGCCAGCAGCGCGGACTGGGAGCGTGGATACACCTTC,CASSADWERGYTF
.,TRBJ1-3,TRBV9,.,TGTGCCAGCAGCGTAGGGGGAAACACCATATATTTT,CASSVGGNTIYF
TRBD1,TRBJ1-1,TRBV20-1,.,TGCAGTGCTAGGAAGGGGACAGGGGTATTCTCAGCTTTCTTT,CSARKGTGVFSAFF
.,TRBJ1-6,TRBV7-9,few,TGTGCCAGCAGCCCTACCGCAAATTCACCCCTCCACTTT,CASSPTANSPLHF
TRBD2,TRBJ2-7,TRBV24-1,.,TGTGCCATCAAAGCGGGGGACGCCTACGAGCAGTACTTC,CAIKAGDAYEQYF
.,TRBJ2-7,TRBV24-1,.,TGTGCCACCAGCGAGACACCACCCACCTTCTACGAGCAGTACTTC,CATSETPPTFYEQYF
.,TRBJ1-2,TRBV20-1,few,TGCAGTGCTTCCTCCTGGGGGGACTATGGCTACACCTTC,CSASSWGDYGYTF
.,TRBJ1-6,TRBV28,.,TGTGCCAGCAGCCTAGAGGATAATTCACCCCTCCACTTT,CASSLEDNSPLHF
.,TRBJ2-4,TRBV14,.,TGTGCCAGCAGCCTGGACAGAAACATTCAGTACTTC,CASSLDRNIQYF
TRBD1,TRBJ1-2,TRBV9,.,TGTGCCAGCGTGGACAGGGTTAATGGCTACACCTTC,CASVDRVNGYTF
TRBD1,TRBJ2-7,TRBV20-1,.,TGCAGTGCTAGAGGACAGGGACCCTACGAGCAGTACTTC,CSARGQGPYEQYF
.,TRBJ2-3,TRBV14,.,TGTGCCAGCAGCCGCTTCAGTACGCAGTATTTT,CASSRFSTQYF
TRBD1,TRBJ2-6,TRBV5-6,.,TGTGCCAGCAGTCAACCGATGGGACAGCCCCTCTCTGGGGCTAACGTCCTGACTTTC,CASSQPMGQPLSGANVLTF
TRBD1,TRBJ1-1,TRBV24-1,.,TGTGCCACCAGTGAAACAGGGGGCAAGGACACTGAAGCTTTCTTT,CATSETGGKDTEAFF
.,TRBJ1-5,TRBV20-1,.,TGCAGTGCTAGAGGGTCAGCCGATCAGCCCCAGCATTTT,CSARGSADQPQHF
.,TRBJ1-6,TRBV19,.,TGTGCCAGTAGTTCCGGGGATTCACCCCTCCACTTT,CASSSGDSPLHF
.,TRBJ2-6,TRBV15,few,TGTGCCACCAGCAGAGATCCCTCTGGGGCCAACGTCCTGACTTTC,CATSRDPSGANVLTF
TRBD1,TRBJ2-3,TRBV25-1,.,TGTGCCAGCAGTCCTCCTCGACAGGGCCCAAGCACAGATACGCAGTATTTT,CASSPPRQGPSTDTQYF
.,TRBJ1-1,TRBV2,.,TGTGCCAGCAGTGAAGGGGTCGACACTGAAGCTTTCTTT,CASSEGVDTEAFF
.,TRBJ1-2,TRBV13,.,TGTGCCAGCAGCTTAGGTATTTTAGGGGCCTATGGCTACACCTTC,CASSLGILGAYGYTF
.,TRBJ2-5,TRBV20-1,.,TGCAGTGCTAGTCCAAACACTGGTCCCTACCAAGAGACCCAGTACTTC,CSASPNTGPYQETQYF
.,TRBJ2-1,TRBV29-1,.,TGCAGCGTTTGGCAGGGCAGGAATGAGCAGTTCTTC,CSVWQGRNEQFF
.,TRBJ1-5,TRBV2,few,TGTGCCAGCAGTGACGGCAGGGGCCATCAGCCCCAGCATTTT,CASSDGRGHQPQHF
.,TRBJ2-1,TRBV20-1,.,TGCAGTGCTAGTTTGCGGGGCCCCGGCAATGAGCAGTTCTTC,CSASLRGPGNEQFF
.,TRBJ1-2,TRBV20-1,.,TGCAGTGCTAGGCCCCAGGCGACAGCCAACTATGGCTACACCTTC,CSARPQATANYGYTF
TRBD1,TRBJ2-7,TRBV10-3,.,TGTGCCATCAGCCGGGACAGGGAATACGAGCAGTACTTC,CAISRDREYEQYF
.,TRBJ2-3,TRBV24-1,few,TGTGCCACCAGGGGGAGAGGGAGCACAGATACGCAGTATTTT,CATRGRGSTDTQYF
.,TRBJ2-3,TRBV29-1,few,TGCAGCGTTGGGCAGAACACAGATACGCAGTATTTT,CSVGQNTDTQYF
TRBD1,TRBJ2-5,TRBV11-3,once,TGTGCCAGCAGCCAACTGAACCGGGACAGCGGGACCCAGTACTTC,CASSQLNRDSGTQYF
.,TRBJ2-2,TRBV7-3,.,TGTGCCAGCAGCCAAGGAACCGGGGAGCTGTTTTTT,CASSQGTGELFF
.,TRBJ2-3,TRBV7-6,.,TGTGCCAGCAGCTTAGGGCGTCTTGGCACAGATACGCAGTATTTT,CASSLGRLGTDTQYF
.,TRBJ1-1,TRBV2,.,TGTGCCAGCGGGGATTGGGGGGCTGGGGGCACTGAAGCTTTCTTT,CASGDWGAGGTEAFF
.,TRBJ2-1,TRBV7-2,.,TGTGCCAGCAGCCCTTATACCGGAAATGAGCAGTTCTTC,CASSPYTGNEQFF